This TCR beta chain was sequenced for a study of T-cell memory formation after mild COVID-19. TCRdb itself ran the 5' RACE reads through MiXCR, one entry per CDR3 protein. The data show a few hundred thousand distinct CDR3 sequences, with 20% to 25% seen just once and about 21% held by the top ten. The CDR3 runs to 15 residues. Looked up from germline, CDR1 is SEHNR and CDR2 is FQNEAQ (reference sequence). With 5 bases removed from V and 2 bases from J, the gap between germline ends came to 15 bases. Sequenced: PBMCs or a T cell subset sorted from them (not recorded which). The chain has TRBV7-9 and TRBJ2-5; no definite D call. The TCR sequence derives from a man younger than 35 who had mild COVID-19 (a few samples of this study predate the infection). Cell type and time point are not known. The CDR3, as DNA: TGTGCCAGCAGCGATAATAGCAAAGGGCAAGAGACCCAGTACTTC. Translating gives CASSDNSKGQETQYF.